This T cell receptor (beta chain) stems from a study of regulatory T cells in long-lasting Graves disease. Time point given: newly diagnosed GD, antithyroid drugs for less than 3 months. The authors made the TCR library using RNA they extracted from PBMCs. In this sample, this clonotype turned up many times. Antigen specificity is unknown. Trimming cost V 4 bases and J 6 bases; bases outside gene matches: 4. CDR3 length: 14 amino acids. CDR1 LGHDT and CDR2 YNNKEL come from the germline V gene (reference sequence). Overall study results and limits: Since the sample size was small, accuracy may have been reduced. There were preferences for TRBV28, TRBJ1-2 and TRBJ2-5 in persistent disease.

HTBI primers from iRepertoire and Arm-PCR of CDR3 regions yielded the TCR beta libraries. MiXCR was run by TCRdb on the multiplex PCR reads, yielding one entry per CDR3 protein. This table holds 350,000 to 550,000 distinct CDR3 sequences, about 17% found once. The sample was also reused in another study, on T cells in Graves' hyperthyroidism and ophthalmopathy. From that paper: Used for diagnoses were clinical symptoms, serum thyroxine and TRAb, thyroid ultrasound and orbital computed tomography. The study used the HTBI primer set for a first-round RT-PCR of the TCR CDR3.

The chain combines TRBV3-1 with TRBJ2-1, with 9 bases lining up with TRBD1. This TCR was sampled from a woman under 30 with Graves disease. This specimen was peripheral blood mononuclear cells (PBMCs), taken at new diagnosis, from a patient treated with antithyroid drugs. The CDR3 spells CASSRDRVFNEQFF. Here the CDR3 DNA reads TGTGCCAGCAGCCGGGACAGGGTGTTCAATGAGCAGTTCTTC.